This T cell receptor (beta chain) was captured in a study of shared clonotypes between healthy human individuals. Points from the study as a whole: Larger estimated richness was generally recorded for naive subsets relative to memory subsets.

Regarding this clone: The antigen is unknown. An end of the junction differs from the germline gene, which may be a read error.

The sorted-subset replicate PCRs were given about 210 ng DNA, which is 31,000 or so T cell genomes. The data were produced by immunoSEQ multiplex PCR, yet TCRdb's version contains in-frame clones alone and is incomplete. Of more than 2 million clones in the sample, roughly 94% were seen once. Germline lookup yields CDR1 MNHNS and CDR2 SASEGT. The CDR3 runs 16 residues. The source of this sequence is a man younger than 30 in good health. Sequencing was carried out using naive CD4+ T cells sorted from blood. Noted subset: CD45RA+ positively selected. The V call is TRBV6-1, the J call TRBJ1-6; TRBD1 is a possible D gene (6 bases). The CDR3 protein is CASSEVRDKLNSPLHF. The DNA of the CDR3 is TGTGCCAGCAGCGAAGTTCGGGACAAGCTTAATTCACCCCTCCACTTT.